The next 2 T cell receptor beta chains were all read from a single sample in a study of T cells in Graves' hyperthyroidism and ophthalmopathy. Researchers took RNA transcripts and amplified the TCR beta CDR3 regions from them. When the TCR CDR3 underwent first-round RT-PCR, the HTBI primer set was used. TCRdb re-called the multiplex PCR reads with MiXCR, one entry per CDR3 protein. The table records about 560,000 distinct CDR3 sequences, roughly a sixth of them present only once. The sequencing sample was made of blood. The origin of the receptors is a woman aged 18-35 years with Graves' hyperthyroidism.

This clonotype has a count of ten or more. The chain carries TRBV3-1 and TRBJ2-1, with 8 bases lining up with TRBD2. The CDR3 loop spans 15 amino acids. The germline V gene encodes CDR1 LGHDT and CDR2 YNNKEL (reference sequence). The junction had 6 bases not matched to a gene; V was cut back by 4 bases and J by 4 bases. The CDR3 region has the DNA TGTGCCAGCAGCCTAGCGGGGATAATATACAATGAGCAGTTCTTC. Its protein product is CASSLAGIIYNEQFF.

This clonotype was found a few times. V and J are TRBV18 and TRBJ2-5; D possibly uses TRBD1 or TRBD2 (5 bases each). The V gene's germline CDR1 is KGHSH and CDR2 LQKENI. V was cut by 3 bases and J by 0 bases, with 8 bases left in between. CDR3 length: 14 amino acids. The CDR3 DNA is TGTGCCAGCTCACCGAGGGACCACCAAGAGACCCAGTACTTC. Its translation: CASSPRDHQETQYF.